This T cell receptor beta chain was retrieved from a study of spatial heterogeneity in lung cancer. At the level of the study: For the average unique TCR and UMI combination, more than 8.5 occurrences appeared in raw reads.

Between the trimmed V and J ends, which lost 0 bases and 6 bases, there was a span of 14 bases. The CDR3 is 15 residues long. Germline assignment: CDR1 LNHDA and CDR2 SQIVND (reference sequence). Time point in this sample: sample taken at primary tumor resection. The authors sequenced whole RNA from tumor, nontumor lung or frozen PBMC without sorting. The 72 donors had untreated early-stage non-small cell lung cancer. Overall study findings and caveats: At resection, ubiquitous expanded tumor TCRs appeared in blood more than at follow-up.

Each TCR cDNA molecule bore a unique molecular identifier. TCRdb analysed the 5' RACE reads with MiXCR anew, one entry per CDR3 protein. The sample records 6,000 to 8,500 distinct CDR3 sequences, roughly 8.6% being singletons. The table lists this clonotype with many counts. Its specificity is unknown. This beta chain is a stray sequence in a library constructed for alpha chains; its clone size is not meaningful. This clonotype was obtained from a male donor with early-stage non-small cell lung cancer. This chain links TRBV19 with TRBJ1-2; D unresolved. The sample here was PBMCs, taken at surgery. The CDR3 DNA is TGTGCCAGTAGTATAGATGCTGGACCGATGGATGGCTACACCTTC. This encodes CASSIDAGPMDGYTF.